The 21 T cell receptor beta chains in this list originate from one sample, sequenced in a study of blood T cell repertoires in COVID-19. Using immunoSEQ multiplex PCR, the repertoire was profiled, and TCRdb retains in-frame clones only, with some absent. The sample consists of about 180,000 clones, about 90% of them appearing once. Sequenced sample: PBMCs or T cells enriched from blood (not recorded which). The origin of the receptors is a human donor with acute COVID-19. The donor label of this sample is uncertain.

This sequence joins TRBV9 and TRBJ2-1, with 11 nucleotides matching TRBD2. CDR1 is SGDLS and CDR2 is YYNGEE in the germline V gene. This CDR3 spans 14 amino acids. V was clipped by 6 bases and J by 6 bases; unmatched bases: 5. The CDR3 reads CASKGTSGGNEQFF. CDR3 nucleotide sequence: TGTGCCAGCAAAGGGACTAGCGGCGGCAATGAGCAGTTCTTC.

The CDR3, as DNA: TGTGCCACCAGCAGGGGTACAGGGAGTAACTATGGCTACACCTTC. This translates into CATSRGTGSNYGYTF. The chain has TRBV15 and TRBJ1-2; D possibly corresponds to TRBD1 (6 bases). CDR3 length equals 15 residues. Trimming stripped 3 bases from V and 1 base from J, with 12 bases between. Germline loops: CDR1 LNHNV, CDR2 YYDKDF (reference sequence).

V usage is TRBV24-1 and J usage is TRBJ1-5; D is uncertain. This CDR3 is built from 14 residues. V gave up 7 bases and J gave up 5 bases, with 14 bases separating them. Germline-derived CDR1 and CDR2 are KGHDR and SFDVKD. As DNA, the CDR3 is TGTGCCACCAGCGCGGCGGGGTTCTATCAGCCCCAGCATTTT. It yields the protein CATSAAGFYQPQHF.

The CDR3: CASSLGRQGIREQYF. CDR3 bases: TGTGCCAGCAGTTTGGGGCGACAGGGGATTCGGGAGCAGTACTTC. J is TRBJ2-7 and V is TRBV27; TRBD1 matches at 8 bases. Germline CDR1 is MNHEY and CDR2 is SMNVEV (reference sequence). The CDR3 length is 15 residues. V trimming: 3 bases; J trimming: 7 bases; junction bases outside the gene matches: 11.

The J gene is TRBJ1-2, the V gene TRBV27; 8 bases map to TRBD1. After removal of 1 base from V and 4 bases from J, the junction contained 5 bases not matched to a gene. This CDR3 region has 15 residues. Germline CDR1 and CDR2: MNHEY and SMNVEV (reference sequence). CDR3 coding DNA: TGTGCCAGCAGTTTATATCCAGGGGGCGCCTATGGCTACACCTTC. Translated, it gives CASSLYPGGAYGYTF.

The chain carries TRBV18 and TRBJ1-1; possible D gene TRBD1, 6 bases. Looked up from germline, CDR1 is KGHSH and CDR2 is LQKENI. V was cut by 0 bases and J by 1 base, with 6 bases left in between. The CDR3 sequence is 14 residues long. The CDR3 loop is CASSPPTGNTEAFF. The CDR3 bases are TGTGCCAGCTCACCACCGACAGGGAACACTGAAGCTTTCTTT.

V usage is TRBV5-1 and J usage is TRBJ2-7; a possible D gene is TRBD1 (6 bases). V was trimmed by 7 bases and J by 5 bases, leaving 13 bases between them. CDR1 SGHRS and CDR2 YFSETQ come from the germline V gene. CDR3 length equals 12 residues. The CDR3 loop is CASQQGSNEQYF. As DNA, the CDR3 is TGCGCCAGCCAACAGGGTTCGAACGAGCAGTACTTC.

This clone was observed once. J is TRBJ2-3 and V is TRBV6-2 or TRBV6-3, with unresolved D. Per germline, CDR1 MNHEY and CDR2 SVGEGT. With 1 base removed from V and 2 bases from J, the gap between germline ends came to 10 bases. The CDR3 length is 15 residues. CDR3: CASSYLSGYTDTQYF. The CDR3 DNA reads as TGTGCCAGCAGTTACTTATCCGGGTACACAGATACGCAGTATTTT.

This chain connects TRBV3-1 (or the pseudogene TRBV3-2) to TRBJ2-2, with D possibly being TRBD2 (6 bases). Germline CDR1 and CDR2: LGHDT and YNNKEL (reference sequence). The CDR3 covers 15 residues. Trimming shortened V by 4 bases and J by 1 base, and 10 bases separated the two germline ends. CDR3: CASSPRRGNTGELFF. In DNA form, the CDR3 reads TGTGCCAGCAGCCCACGGAGGGGGAACACCGGGGAGCTGTTTTTT.

In its sample, this clone was seen once. The V and J genes are TRBV6-2 or TRBV6-3 and TRBJ2-7, with a weak D call TRBD1 (6 bases). Trimming took 0 bases from V and 0 from J, leaving 12 bases between them. Germline CDR1 and CDR2: MNHEY and SVGEGT. The CDR3 runs 16 residues. The CDR3 nucleotides are TGTGCCAGCAGTTACTCCCTAGACAGGACCTCCTACGAGCAGTACTTC. Translating it yields CASSYSLDRTSYEQYF.

The chain combines TRBV6-5 with TRBJ2-7; 9 nucleotides line up with TRBD1. The length of the CDR3 is 14 residues. The ends lost 2 bases at V and 2 bases at J; junction bases unmatched: 1. From germline, CDR1 is MNHEY and CDR2 SVGAGI. CDR3 coding DNA: TGTGCCAGCAGTTACGGGGACAGGGCCTACGAGCAGTACTTC. It encodes CASSYGDRAYEQYF.

The rearrangement links TRBV12-3 or TRBV12-4 to TRBJ1-2; 8 nucleotides agree with TRBD1. V trimming: 3 bases; J trimming: 7 bases; junction bases outside the gene matches: 1. The CDR3 covers 12 residues. The CDR3: CASSFGTGGYTF. The CDR3 DNA sequence: TGTGCCAGCAGTTTCGGGACAGGTGGCTACACCTTC.

This clone occurred once. The chain is built from TRBV5-6 and TRBJ1-2, with D uncertain. CDR1 is SGHDT and CDR2 is YYEEEE in the germline V gene. Trimming removed 5 bases at V and 2 bases at J, with 10 bases between. There are 13 residues in the CDR3. CDR3 DNA: TGTGCCAGCAGGTCCCGAGTGAACTATGGCTACACCTTC. This translates into CASRSRVNYGYTF.

This clone was seen a single time. The gene calls are TRBV28 and TRBJ1-2; 12 nucleotides align to TRBD1. This CDR3 is 12 amino acids long. CDR1 and CDR2 (germline): MDHEN, SYDVKM. V shed 9 bases and J 6 bases; nucleotides not matched to a gene: 2. The CDR3 coding sequence is TGTGCCAGTGGGGACAGGGGGCATGGCTACACCTTC. Protein: CASGDRGHGYTF.

The rearrangement links TRBV30 to TRBJ1-6; 10 positions agree with TRBD1. The CDR3 is 16 amino acids. Per germline, CDR1 GTSNPN and CDR2 SVGIG (reference sequence). V gave up 2 bases and J gave up 10 bases; unmatched junction bases: 11. The CDR3 is CAWSTGTGVAKSPLHF. The CDR3 region has the DNA TGTGCCTGGAGTACCGGGACAGGGGTTGCGAAGTCACCCCTCCACTTT.

The gene calls are TRBV20-1 and TRBJ1-5; no reliable D call. CDR3 length: 10 amino acids. Deletions cut 5 bases from V and 7 bases from J, with 6 bases between. The V gene's germline CDR1 is DFQATT and CDR2 SNEGSKA (reference sequence). CDR3 protein: CSAGRQPQHF. For the CDR3, the DNA is TGCAGTGCTGGCCGCCAGCCCCAGCATTTT.

The rearrangement joins TRBV3-1 (or the pseudogene TRBV3-2) to TRBJ2-5; 8 nucleotides agree with TRBD1. Per the germline V gene, CDR1 is LGHDT and CDR2 is YNNKEL (reference sequence). Trimming at V came to 0 bases and at J to 1 base, leaving 4 bases not matched to a gene. This CDR3 contains 16 residues. The CDR3 loop reads CASSQEGDRFQETQYF. The CDR3 coding sequence is TGTGCCAGCAGCCAAGAAGGGGACAGGTTCCAAGAGACCCAGTACTTC.

The V gene is TRBV30, the J gene TRBJ1-5, with a weak D call TRBD1 (5 bases). Germline lookup yields CDR1 GTSNPN and CDR2 SVGIG (reference sequence). With 0 bases removed from V and 2 bases from J, the gap between germline ends came to 11 bases. This CDR3 region has 15 residues. CDR3 residues: CAWSVGDLGNQPQHF. In DNA, the CDR3 is TGTGCCTGGAGTGTAGGGGATTTGGGCAATCAGCCCCAGCATTTT.

The V and J genes are TRBV4-1 and TRBJ2-3; 11 bases line up with TRBD2. Germline V gene lookup returns CDR1 MGHRA and CDR2 YSYEKL. Germline trimming cut 4 bases from V and 2 bases from J; bases unmatched to any gene: 5. This CDR3 spans 16 amino acids. The CDR3 protein is CASSRLAGGNTDTQYF. CDR3 coding DNA: TGCGCCAGCAGCCGGTTAGCGGGGGGGAACACAGATACGCAGTATTTT.

The chain employs TRBV7-6 and TRBJ2-7; D may be TRBD1 (6 bases). This CDR3 comprises 15 residues. V gave up 1 base and J gave up 3 bases, with 13 bases separating them. In germline, CDR1 is SGHVS, CDR2 FNYEAQ. The CDR3 region is CASSLGGGRGYEQYF. DNA for the CDR3: TGTGCCAGCAGCTTAGGAGGGGGAAGGGGCTACGAGCAGTACTTC.

Of note for this clone: Its ends do not fully match the called genes, so a read error is possible. This sequence joins TRBV11-2 and TRBJ2-7; D perhaps matches TRBD1 (6 bases). The CDR3 length is 14 residues. Germline loops: CDR1 SGHAT, CDR2 FQNNGV. CDR3 residues: CASTLGGEAYEQYF. The CDR3, as DNA: TGTGCCAGCACCTTAGGGGGAGAGGCCTACGAGCAGTACTTC.